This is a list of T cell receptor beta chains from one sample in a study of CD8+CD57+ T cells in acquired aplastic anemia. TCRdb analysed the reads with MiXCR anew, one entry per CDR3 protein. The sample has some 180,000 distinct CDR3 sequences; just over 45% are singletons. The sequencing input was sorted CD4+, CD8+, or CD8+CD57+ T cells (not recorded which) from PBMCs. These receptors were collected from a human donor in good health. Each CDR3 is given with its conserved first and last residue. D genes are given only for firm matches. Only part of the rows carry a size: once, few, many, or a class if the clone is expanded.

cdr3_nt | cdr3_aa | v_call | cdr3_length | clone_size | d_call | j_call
TGCAGTACTAGCGGCTCCTACAATGAGCAGTTCTTC | CSTSGSYNEQFF | TRBV29-1 | 12 | - | TRBD2 | TRBJ2-1
TGCGCCAGCAGCCGGGACTCCGGCTACGGTGAGCAGTTCTTC | CASSRDSGYGEQFF | TRBV5-1 | 14 | - | - | TRBJ2-1
TGTGCCAGCAGCGGACCTATGGGTCTTCCTAGCACAGATACGCAGTATTTT | CASSGPMGLPSTDTQYF | TRBV9 | 17 | - | - | TRBJ2-3
TGTGCCAGCAGCTTCCGGTCTGGTCCCGGAGAGCAGTACTTC | CASSFRSGPGEQYF | TRBV7-3 | 14 | - | - | TRBJ2-7
TGCAGCGTTGAAGAGGTCACTGGAAACACCATATATTTT | CSVEEVTGNTIYF | TRBV29-1 | 13 | - | - | TRBJ1-3
TGTGCCATCAGTGATACAGCGGTAAGCCCCTACAACGAGCAGTTCTTC | CAISDTAVSPYNEQFF | TRBV10-3 | 16 | once | - | TRBJ2-1
TGCGCCAGTAGTATACATGGCAGGGGCACTGAAGCTTTCTTT | CASSIHGRGTEAFF | TRBV19 | 14 | - | - | TRBJ1-1
TGTGCCAGCAGCTTACGAGGGGACTACGAGCAGTACTTC | CASSLRGDYEQYF | TRBV11-2 | 13 | - | - | TRBJ2-7
TGTGCCATCAGTCCCCCTGAAGCAGGGGGAGACTATGGCTACACCTTC | CAISPPEAGGDYGYTF | TRBV10-3 | 16 | - | TRBD1 | TRBJ1-2
TGCGCCAGCAGCCAAGATAGGACAGGGAAAACCGGGGAGCTGTTTTTT | CASSQDRTGKTGELFF | TRBV4-1 | 16 | - | TRBD1 | TRBJ2-2
TGCAGTGCTAGAGTTAGGTCCTCCTACGAGCAGTACTTC | CSARVRSSYEQYF | TRBV20-1 | 13 | - | - | TRBJ2-7
TGTGCCAGTAGCGAGCGGGGGGTCTCCCAAGAGACCCAGTACTTC | CASSERGVSQETQYF | TRBV19 | 15 | once | TRBD2 | TRBJ2-5
TGTGCCAGCAGCCACGGGGGGGACTACGAGCAGTACTTC | CASSHGGDYEQYF | TRBV7-6 | 13 | - | TRBD2 | TRBJ2-7
TGTGCCAGCAGCCAAACAGGGGGCGCGGATACGCAGTATTTT | CASSQTGGADTQYF | TRBV14 | 14 | many | TRBD1 | TRBJ2-3
TGTGCCAGTAGTGGGCGGGGGCACTACTATGGCTACACCTTC | CASSGRGHYYGYTF | TRBV19 | 14 | many | - | TRBJ1-2
TGTGCCACCAGTGACCCAATCCCTTTATTTAGAGGGACAAGAAAACCCTACGAGCAGTACTTC | CATSDPIPLFRGTRKPYEQYF | TRBV24-1 | 21 | - | - | TRBJ2-7
TGTGCCAGCAGCTTCGGAGGGGGTCCGAATGAGCAGTTCTTC | CASSFGGGPNEQFF | TRBV7-6 | 14 | - | - | TRBJ2-1
TGCAGTGCCCGAGGGGTTGGAGAGACCCAGTACTTC | CSARGVGETQYF | TRBV20-1 | 12 | - | - | TRBJ2-5
- | CASSFGAGSVAFF | TRBV9 | 13 | once | - | TRBJ1-1
TGCAGCGTTGAAAGGGATGTAGGACGGCAAGAGACCCAGTACTTC | CSVERDVGRQETQYF | TRBV29-1 | 15 | few | - | TRBJ2-5
TGTGCCAGCAGCAAGGCGGGGGGGCTCGAGCAGTACTTC | CASSKAGGLEQYF | TRBV9 | 13 | few | TRBD2 | TRBJ2-7
TGCGCCAGCAGCTTGACTCTGCGGCGATCTGGAAACACCATATATTTT | CASSLTLRRSGNTIYF | TRBV5-1 | 16 | - | - | TRBJ1-3
TGCAGTGCTAGTAGTGTTAATCAGCCCCAGCATTTT | CSASSVNQPQHF | TRBV20-1 | 12 | few | - | TRBJ1-5
TGTGCCAGCAGTGCGGGACAGGGGCGGATGGGCAATCAGCCCCAGCATTTT | CASSAGQGRMGNQPQHF | TRBV2 | 17 | few | TRBD1 | TRBJ1-5
TGTGCCAGCAGCTACAGGGAGGTGGGGGAGCAGTACTTC | CASSYREVGEQYF | TRBV2 | 13 | few | - | TRBJ2-7